This entry is about one TCR beta chain. Its antigen is still unknown. Trimming removed 5 bases at V and 4 bases at J, with 8 bases between. CDR3 size: 11 residues. Germline assignment: CDR1 DFQATT and CDR2 SNEGSKA (reference sequence). This entry belongs to a study of breast tumors, draining lymph nodes, adjacent tissues. One entry per CDR3 protein, called by TCRdb with MiXCR from the multiplex PCR reads. Of about 180,000 distinct CDR3 sequences detected, about 33% appear once; the ten largest clones hold 3% to 4%. The lymph nodes were axillary draining lymph nodes from breast cancer patients. Study observations and caveats: Tumor TCR diversity was below lymph nodes but above nontumor tissue.

The chain has TRBV20-1 and TRBJ1-1; D gene ambiguous. This clonotype was obtained from a female donor with breast cancer. Some clones in this sample may be carry-over from other donors' samples. Specimen: axillary lymph node tissue. The CDR3 loop reads CSASKITEAFF. For the CDR3, the DNA is TGCAGTGCTTCCAAGATCACTGAAGCTTTCTTT.